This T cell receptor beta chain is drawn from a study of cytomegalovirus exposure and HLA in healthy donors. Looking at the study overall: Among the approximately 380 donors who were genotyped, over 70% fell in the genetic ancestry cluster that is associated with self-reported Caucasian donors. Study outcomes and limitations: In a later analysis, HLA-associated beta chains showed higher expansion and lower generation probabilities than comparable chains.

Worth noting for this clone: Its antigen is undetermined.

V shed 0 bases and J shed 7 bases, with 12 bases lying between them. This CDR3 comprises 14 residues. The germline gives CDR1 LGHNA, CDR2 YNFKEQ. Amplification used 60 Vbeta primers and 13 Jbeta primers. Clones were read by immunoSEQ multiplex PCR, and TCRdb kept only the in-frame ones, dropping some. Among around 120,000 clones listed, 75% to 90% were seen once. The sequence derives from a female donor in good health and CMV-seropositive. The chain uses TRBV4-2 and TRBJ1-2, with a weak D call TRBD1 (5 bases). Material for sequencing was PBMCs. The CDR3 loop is CASSQDRVEFGYTF. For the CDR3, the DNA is TGTGCCAGCAGCCAAGACAGGGTGGAATTTGGCTACACCTTC.